This T cell receptor beta chain was recorded in a study of blood T cells in healthy people across ages. The V gene end was trimmed by 4 bases and the J gene end by 0 bases; junction bases not matched to a gene: 7. The CDR3 is made up of 17 amino acids. Germline V CDR1 and CDR2: ENHRY, SYGVKD. This clonotype has only a few counts. A second PCR of 7 to 11 cycles used a sample-barcoded 5' primer and a J-beta primer mix. TCRdb re-analysed the 5' RACE reads in MiXCR, keeping a single row per CDR3 protein. The repertoire consists of approximately 730,000 distinct CDR3 sequences, with approximately 39% occurring once and the leading ten covering around 20%.

This TCR came from a woman in her fifties or sixties in good health. The gene calls are TRBV10-3 and TRBJ1-4, with TRBD1 matching over 8 bases. The sequenced sample was blood. The CDR3 here is CAISVGTGSATNEKLFF. The CDR3 DNA sequence: TGTGCCATCAGTGTCGGGACAGGATCCGCAACTAATGAAAAACTGTTTTTT.